One sample yielded the 9 T cell receptor beta chains listed below, sequenced in a study of neurological immune-mediated disorders. TCRdb re-analysed the 5' RACE reads in MiXCR, keeping a single row per CDR3 protein. This sample has fewer than 90,000 distinct CDR3 sequences, with roughly 5% found just once. The sample was PBMCs. The receptors originated from a man between 18 and 35 years old with multiple sclerosis.

This clonotype was counted ten times or more. V usage is TRBV20-1 and J usage is TRBJ2-7; 9 bases line up with TRBD2. V shed 2 bases, J shed 1 base, and the junction held 6 bases outside the gene matches. Per germline, CDR1 DFQATT and CDR2 SNEGSKA (reference sequence). CDR3 length: 15 amino acids. The DNA for the CDR3 is TGCAGTGCTAGATCGTCTAGCGGGGTTTCCTACGAGCAGTACTTC. It codes for CSARSSSGVSYEQYF.

This clonotype showed up many times. This chain links TRBV4-2 with TRBJ1-5; 9 nucleotides line up with TRBD1. Trimming removed 2 bases from V and 6 bases from J; junction bases left unmatched: 5. The CDR3 has 15 residues. Germline CDR1 is LGHNA and CDR2 is YNFKEQ. CDR3: CASSQRDRDGQPQHF. CDR3 nucleotides: TGTGCCAGCAGCCAAAGGGACAGGGACGGTCAGCCCCAGCATTTT.

The table lists this clonotype with many counts. The chain couples TRBV3-1 to TRBJ2-1; D is perhaps TRBD1 or TRBD2 (5 bases each). The CDR3 runs to 12 residues. Germline V gene data show CDR1 as LGHDT and CDR2 as YNNKEL (reference sequence). Trimming removed 4 bases from V and 10 bases from J, with 11 bases in between. The CDR3 here is CASSPGAWEQFF. As DNA, the CDR3 is TGTGCCAGCAGCCCCGGGGCTTGGGAGCAGTTCTTC.

Many counts were recorded for this clonotype. This chain connects TRBV15 to TRBJ2-1; 11 bases line up with TRBD2. V dropped 5 bases and J dropped 8; count of bases not matched to a gene: 17. This CDR3 spans 18 amino acids. The V gene's germline CDR1 is LNHNV and CDR2 YYDKDF (reference sequence). CDR3 sequence: CATSGNPRTSGPLDEQFF. The CDR3 DNA is TGTGCCACCAGCGGAAACCCTAGGACTAGCGGGCCCCTGGATGAGCAGTTCTTC.

This clonotype was counted at least ten times. Relative to the germline gene, one junction end is altered; a read error may explain this. The chain combines TRBV9 with TRBJ1-6, with D maybe TRBD1 (5 bases). The CDR3 extends over 17 amino acids. The germline CDR1 and CDR2 sequences are SGDLS and YYNGEE. The CDR3 loop reads CASSVSGVVDYNSPLNF. The DNA for the CDR3 is TGTGCCAGCAGCGTATCGGGGGTCGTTGATTATAATTCACCCCTCAACTTT. The full variable domain, with the rest looked up from reference TRBV9 and TRBJ1-6, is DSGVTQTPKHLITATGQRVTLRCSPRSGDLSVYWYQQSLDQGLQFLIQYYNGEERAKGNILERFSAQQFPDLHSELNLSSLELGDSALYFCASSVSGVVDYNSPLNFGNGTRLTVT.

To note about this clonotype: Being one base from a much bigger clone, this may be a read error. This chain links TRBV6-2 or TRBV6-3 with TRBJ2-1; D is ambiguous. The length of the CDR3 is 15 residues. The germline CDR1 and CDR2 sequences are MNHEY and SVGEGT. V gave up 0 bases and J gave up 5 bases, with 11 bases separating them. The CDR3 sequence is CASSYSPERDNEQFF. CDR3 sequence (DNA): TGTGCCAGCAGTTACTCTCCCGAAAGGGACAATGAGCAGTTCTTC.

This clonotype qualifies as medium-sized (0.01 to 0.1%). CDR3 nucleotide sequence: TGCAGTGCTAGTTCGGCCCTCCAGCATTTT. It yields the protein CSASSALQHF. The chain links TRBV20-1 to TRBJ1-5, with unresolved D. CDR1 is DFQATT, CDR2 SNEGSKA, per germline (reference sequence). V lost 3 bases and J 12 bases, leaving 9 bases between the germline ends. The CDR3 loop spans 10 amino acids.

This clonotype was detected ten times or more. The rearrangement joins TRBV20-1 to TRBJ2-6, with D perhaps TRBD1 (5 bases). Germline assignment: CDR1 DFQATT and CDR2 SNEGSKA (reference sequence). The CDR3 is 15 residues long. V lost 2 bases to trimming and J lost 0 bases, with 8 bases between them. The CDR3 region has the DNA TGCAGTGCTAGACTCGACAGCTCTGGGGCCAACGTCCTGACTTTC. Translation: CSARLDSSGANVLTF.

This clonotype was counted ten times or more. V and J are TRBV20-1 and TRBJ2-3, with D perhaps given as TRBD1 or TRBD2 (6 bases each). Germline lookup yields CDR1 DFQATT and CDR2 SNEGSKA (reference sequence). Trimming cost V 2 bases and J 2 bases, with 14 bases left between them. This CDR3 has 15 amino acids. CDR3 bases: TGCAGTGCTAGAAGTCCAAGGGGGGCCACAGATACGCAGTATTTT. Translated: CSARSPRGATDTQYF.